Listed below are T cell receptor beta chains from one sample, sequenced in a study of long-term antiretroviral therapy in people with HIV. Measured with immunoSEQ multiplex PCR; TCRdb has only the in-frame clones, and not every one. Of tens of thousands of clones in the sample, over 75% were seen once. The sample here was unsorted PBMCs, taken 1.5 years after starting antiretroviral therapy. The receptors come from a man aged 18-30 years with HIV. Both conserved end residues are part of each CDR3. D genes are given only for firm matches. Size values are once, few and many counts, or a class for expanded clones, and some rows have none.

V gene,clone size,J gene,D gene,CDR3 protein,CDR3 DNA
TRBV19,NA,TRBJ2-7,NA,CASSSGLNYEQYF,TGTGCCAGTAGTTCAGGGTTAAACTACGAGCAGTACTTC
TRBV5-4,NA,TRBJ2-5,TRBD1,CASSAYMTGAETQYF,TGTGCCAGCAGCGCTTATATGACAGGGGCCGAGACCCAGTACTTC
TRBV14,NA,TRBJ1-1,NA,CASSQDLDWGLETEAFF,TGTGCCAGCAGCCAAGATCTTGATTGGGGGCTGGAAACTGAAGCTTTCTTT
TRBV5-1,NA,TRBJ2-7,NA,CASSLWSSGGVEQYF,TGCGCCAGCAGCTTGTGGTCTAGTGGAGGGGTCGAGCAGTACTTC
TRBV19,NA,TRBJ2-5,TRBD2,CASSYTGLARETQYF,TGTGCCAGTAGCTATACGGGACTAGCGAGAGAGACCCAGTACTTC
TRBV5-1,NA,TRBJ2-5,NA,CASSLGWRGQTQYF,TGCGCCAGCAGCTTGGGTTGGAGGGGTCAGACCCAGTACTTC
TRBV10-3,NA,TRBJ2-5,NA,CATSDPGQRETQYF,TGTGCCACCTCTGACCCCGGGCAGCGAGAGACCCAGTACTTC
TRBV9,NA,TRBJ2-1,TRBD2,CASSVATSGDNEQFF,TGTGCCAGCAGCGTGGCAACTAGCGGGGACAATGAGCAGTTCTTC
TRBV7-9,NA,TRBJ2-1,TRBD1,CASSLGTGGNEQFF,TGTGCCAGCAGCCTCGGGACAGGGGGCAATGAGCAGTTCTTC
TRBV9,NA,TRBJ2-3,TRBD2,CASSPSLAGAGDTQYF,TGTGCCAGCAGCCCCTCCTTAGCGGGAGCGGGGGATACGCAGTATTTT
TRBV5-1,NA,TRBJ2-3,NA,CASRFDSSSTDTQYF,TGCGCCAGCAGGTTCGACTCTTCTAGCACAGATACGCAGTATTTT
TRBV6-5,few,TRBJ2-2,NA,CASSPWGGELFF,TGTGCCAGCAGTCCTTGGGGCGGGGAGCTGTTTTTT
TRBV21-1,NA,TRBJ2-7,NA,CASSRIPGLDSYEQYF,TGTGCCAGCAGCAGAATACCGGGACTAGACTCTTACGAGCAGTACTTC
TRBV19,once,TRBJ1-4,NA,CASSIFLITSTTNEKLFF,TGTGCCAGTAGTATCTTTTTGATAACTTCCACAACTAATGAAAAACTGTTTTTT
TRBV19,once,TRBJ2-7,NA,CASSISGAAAEQYF,TGTGCCAGTAGTATATCCGGGGCCGCGGCCGAGCAGTACTTC
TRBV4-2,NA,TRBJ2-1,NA,CASSQGGLYNEQFF,TGTGCCAGCAGCCAAGGAGGTCTTTACAATGAGCAGTTCTTC
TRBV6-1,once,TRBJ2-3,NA,CASSAEGSTDTQYF,TGTGCCAGCAGTGCGGAGGGAAGCACAGATACGCAGTATTTT